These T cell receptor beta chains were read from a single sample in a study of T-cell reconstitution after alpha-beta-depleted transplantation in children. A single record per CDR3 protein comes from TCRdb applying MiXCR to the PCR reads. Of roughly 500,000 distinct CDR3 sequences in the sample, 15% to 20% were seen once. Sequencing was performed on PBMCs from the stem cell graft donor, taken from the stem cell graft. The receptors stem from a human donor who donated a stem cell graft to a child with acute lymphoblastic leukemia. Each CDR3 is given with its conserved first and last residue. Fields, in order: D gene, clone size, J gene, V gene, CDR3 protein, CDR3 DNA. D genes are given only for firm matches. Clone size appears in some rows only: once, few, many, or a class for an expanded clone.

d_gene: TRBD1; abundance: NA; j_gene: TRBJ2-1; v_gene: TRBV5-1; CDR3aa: CASSHHRGNEQFF; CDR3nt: TGCGCCAGCAGCCACCACAGGGGGAATGAGCAGTTCTTC
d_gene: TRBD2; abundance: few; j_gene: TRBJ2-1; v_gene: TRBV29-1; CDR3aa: CSVEILGLAGGPSSYNEQFF; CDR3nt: TGCAGCGTTGAGATCCTGGGACTAGCGGGAGGACCTAGCTCCTACAATGAGCAGTTCTTC
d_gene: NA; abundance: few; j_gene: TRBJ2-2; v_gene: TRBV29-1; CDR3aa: CSVEDANTGELFF; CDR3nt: TGCAGCGTTGAAGATGCCAACACCGGGGAGCTGTTTTTT
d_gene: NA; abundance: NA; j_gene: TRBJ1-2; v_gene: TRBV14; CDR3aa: CASSQDSGFGYTF; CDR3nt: TGTGCCAGCAGCCAAGACTCAGGGTTCGGCTACACCTTC
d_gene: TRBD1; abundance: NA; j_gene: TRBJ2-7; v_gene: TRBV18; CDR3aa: CASSPTEIEPGQGYYEQYF; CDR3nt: TGTGCCAGCTCACCTACCGAAATCGAGCCGGGACAGGGTTACTACGAGCAGTACTTC
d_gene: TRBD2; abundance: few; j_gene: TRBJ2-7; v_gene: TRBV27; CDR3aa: CASRIAGVREQYF; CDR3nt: TGTGCCAGCAGAATAGCGGGAGTTAGGGAGCAGTACTTC
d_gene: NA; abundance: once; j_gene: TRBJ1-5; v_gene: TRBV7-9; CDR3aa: CASSGTDTSNQPEHF; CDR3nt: TGTGCCAGCAGCGGAACGGACACCAGCAATCAGCCCGAGCATTTT
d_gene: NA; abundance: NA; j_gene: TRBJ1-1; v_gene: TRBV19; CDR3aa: CASNLGTPNTEAFF; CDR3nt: TGTGCCAGTAACCTAGGGACGCCGAACACTGAAGCTTTCTTT
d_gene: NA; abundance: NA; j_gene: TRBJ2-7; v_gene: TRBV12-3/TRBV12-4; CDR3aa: CASSEFKSSYEQYF; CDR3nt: TGTGCCAGCAGTGAATTCAAGTCCTCCTACGAGCAGTACTTC
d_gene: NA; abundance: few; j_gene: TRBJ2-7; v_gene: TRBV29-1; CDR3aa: CSVAPWAGTSSYEQYF; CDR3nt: TGCAGCGTTGCCCCTTGGGCAGGTACTAGCTCCTACGAGCAGTACTTC
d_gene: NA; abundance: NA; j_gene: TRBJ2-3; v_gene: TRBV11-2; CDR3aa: CASSYGRWASQYF; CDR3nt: TGTGCCAGCAGCTATGGAAGGTGGGCTAGCCAGTATTTT
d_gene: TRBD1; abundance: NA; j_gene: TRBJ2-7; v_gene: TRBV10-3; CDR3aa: CAISGDRGLKREQYF; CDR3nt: TGTGCCATCAGTGGGGACAGGGGGCTAAAGCGCGAGCAGTACTTC
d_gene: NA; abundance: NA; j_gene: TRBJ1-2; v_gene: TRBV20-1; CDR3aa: CSASPAGPDYGYTF; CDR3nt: TGCAGTGCTAGCCCCGCGGGCCCTGACTATGGCTACACCTTC
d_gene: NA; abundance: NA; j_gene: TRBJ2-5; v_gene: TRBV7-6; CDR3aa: CASSLGSQGGETQYF; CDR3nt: TGTGCCAGCAGCCTAGGTTCGCAGGGTGGGGAGACCCAGTACTTC
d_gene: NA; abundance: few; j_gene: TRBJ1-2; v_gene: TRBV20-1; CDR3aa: CSAREDTGAVSPYTF; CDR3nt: TGCAGTGCTAGAGAGGATACCGGGGCGGTTTCGCCCTACACCTTC
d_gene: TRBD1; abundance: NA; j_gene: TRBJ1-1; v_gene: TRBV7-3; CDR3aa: CASSRTGVVGTEAFF; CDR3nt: TGTGCCAGCAGCCGTACAGGGGTAGTGGGGACTGAAGCTTTCTTT
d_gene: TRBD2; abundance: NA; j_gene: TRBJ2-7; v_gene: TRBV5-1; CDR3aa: CASSLDIGRAQQYF; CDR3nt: TGCGCCAGCAGCTTGGATATCGGGAGGGCCCAGCAGTACTTC
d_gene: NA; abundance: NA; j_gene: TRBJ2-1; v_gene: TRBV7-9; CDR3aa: CASSFVRGSNEQFF; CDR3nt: TGTGCCAGCAGCTTTGTTAGAGGGAGCAATGAGCAGTTCTTC
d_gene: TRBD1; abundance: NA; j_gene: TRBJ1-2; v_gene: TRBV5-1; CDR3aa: CASRPTGGAWFGYTF; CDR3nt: TGCGCCAGCAGACCTACAGGGGGCGCTTGGTTTGGCTACACCTTC
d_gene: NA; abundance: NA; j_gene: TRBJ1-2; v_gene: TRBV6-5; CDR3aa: CASSYGAGNHGYTF; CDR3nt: TGTGCCAGCAGTTACGGTGCAGGAAACCATGGCTACACCTTC